The 17 T cell receptor beta chains in this list originate from one sample, sequenced in a study of T cell responses to AZD1222 COVID-19 vaccine (dated by TCRdb to about 2021). This specimen's time point label, per the study, means: baseline before first vaccination. Preparation of the library involved the immunoSEQ multiplex PCR assay. Not all clones reach the TCRdb copy of this immuneACCESS table, which keeps in-frame sequences only. Checked studies attribute under half of the gap to unresolved V genes and leave the rest unexplained. For this sample the table gives 150,000 to 180,000 clones, of which 90% were detected only once. 1.5% to 2% of the sample is in the top ten clones. The starting material was peripheral blood, obtained on day 0 of AZD1222 vaccination. These receptors were collected from an adult in good health.

This clone was observed a single time. The chain joins TRBV28 to TRBJ1-5; D unclear. This CDR3 spans 13 amino acids. V was clipped by 7 bases and J by 0 bases, with 7 bases between them. Germline loops: CDR1 MDHEN, CDR2 SYDVKM. The CDR3, as DNA: TGTGCCAGCAAGTTAGATAGCAATCAGCCCCAGCATTTT. Translating it yields CASKLDSNQPQHF.

This clone was counted a few times. The chain joins TRBV27 to TRBJ1-4; weak D call: TRBD1 (6 bases). The CDR3 spans 17 residues. Trimming pared 4 bases from V and 0 bases from J, leaving 15 bases between. Germline CDR1 reads MNHEY; CDR2 reads SMNVEV (reference sequence). This CDR3 reads CASSSDWGPATNEKLFF. CDR3 DNA sequence: TGTGCCAGCAGTTCGGACTGGGGGCCAGCAACTAATGAAAAACTGTTTTTT.

The V gene is TRBV19, the J gene TRBJ2-7; the D gene is possibly TRBD2 (6 bases). V lost 5 bases to trimming and J lost 3 bases, with 11 bases between them. The CDR3 is made up of 13 amino acids. Per the germline V gene, CDR1 is LNHDA and CDR2 is SQIVND (reference sequence). CDR3 residues: CASSVVADYEQYF. As DNA, the CDR3 is TGTGCCAGTAGTGTCGTAGCGGACTACGAGCAGTACTTC.

The chain is built from TRBV11-2 and TRBJ1-2; the match to TRBD1 covers 10 bases. This CDR3 spans 14 amino acids. The V segment lost 5 bases and the J segment 7 bases; nucleotides outside the gene matches: 7. From germline, CDR1 is SGHAT and CDR2 FQNNGV. The CDR3 DNA is TGTGCCAGCAGCAGGGACAGGGGTTTTATTGGCTACACCTTC. Protein: CASSRDRGFIGYTF.

The genes are TRBV29-1 and TRBJ2-3; D might be TRBD1 (6 bases). V lost 1 base, J lost 4 bases, and 12 bases lay in between. Germline CDR1 reads SQVTM; CDR2 reads ANQGSEA. The CDR3 has 14 residues. The CDR3 spells CSVEVPQGADTQYF. The CDR3 region has the DNA TGCAGCGTTGAAGTTCCACAGGGAGCAGATACGCAGTATTTT.

The gene calls are TRBV6-2 or TRBV6-3 and TRBJ2-1, with D possibly being TRBD1 or TRBD2 (6 bases each). The V end lost 5 bases, the J end lost 7 bases, and 15 bases lay between the germline ends. The length of the CDR3 is 14 residues. Germline V gene sequence: CDR1 MNHEY, CDR2 SVGEGT. CDR3 coding DNA: TGTGCCAGCAGTCCCATGGGGGGCGCAAATGAGCAGTTCTTC. Its protein product is CASSPMGGANEQFF.

V is TRBV6-2 or TRBV6-3 and J is TRBJ1-1, with D tentatively TRBD1 (6 bases). The V and J ends lost 5 bases and 1 base respectively, with 11 bases between them. The CDR3 sequence is 14 residues long. Germline CDR1 is MNHEY and CDR2 is SVGEGT. CDR3 residues: CASSIGGKNTEAFF. DNA of the CDR3: TGTGCCAGCAGTATAGGGGGAAAGAACACTGAAGCTTTCTTT.

J is TRBJ1-4 and V is TRBV19; 7 bases fit TRBD1. The germline V gene encodes CDR1 LNHDA and CDR2 SQIVND (reference sequence). This CDR3 is 20 amino acids long. With V trimmed by 3 bases and J by 5 bases, 21 bases remained unmatched. The CDR3 DNA reads TGTGCCAGTAGTATTATCGCCAAGACAGGGAAGACGGGGCTAAATGAAAAACTGTTTTTT. Its protein product is CASSIIAKTGKTGLNEKLFF.

This chain uses TRBV24-1 with TRBJ2-5; D is undetermined. Trimming stripped 9 bases from V and 0 bases from J, with 10 bases between. The germline V gene encodes CDR1 KGHDR and CDR2 SFDVKD. The CDR3 spans 13 residues. The CDR3 sequence: CATADQNQETQYF. Here the CDR3 DNA reads TGTGCCACCGCCGACCAGAACCAAGAGACCCAGTACTTC.

This sequence joins TRBV24-1 and TRBJ2-4; possibly TRBD1 for D (5 bases). This CDR3 region has 14 residues. V dropped 3 bases and J dropped 4 bases, with 9 bases sitting between them. From germline, CDR1 is KGHDR and CDR2 SFDVKD. The chain's CDR3 is CATSDVDKKNIQYF. Here the CDR3 DNA reads TGTGCCACCAGTGATGTGGACAAAAAAAACATTCAGTACTTC.

The chain is built from TRBV19 and TRBJ1-1, with D perhaps matching TRBD1 (6 bases). The CDR3 spans 15 residues. Germline CDR1 and CDR2: LNHDA and SQIVND (reference sequence). The V end was cut by 7 bases, the J end by 1 base, with 16 bases between. CDR3 coding DNA: TGTGCCAGTACCAGCTGGGACACTGGGAACACTGAAGCTTTCTTT. This codes for CASTSWDTGNTEAFF. The full variable domain, in which reference TRBV19 and TRBJ1-1 provide the parts outside the CDR3, is DGGITQSPKYLFRKEGQNVTLSCEQNLNHDAMYWYRQDPGQGLRLIYYSQIVNDFQKGDIAEGYSVSREKKESFPLTVTSAQKNPTAFYLCASTSWDTGNTEAFFGQGTRLTVV.

V and J are TRBV7-2 and TRBJ2-7; 7 bases are a match to TRBD1. CDR3 length equals 14 residues. The junction had 8 bases not matched to a gene; V was cut back by 5 bases and J by 4 bases. Germline-derived CDR1 and CDR2 are SGHTA and FQGNSA. CDR3 region: CASSGGQTSYEQYF. DNA of the CDR3: TGTGCCAGCAGCGGGGGACAGACCTCGTACGAGCAGTACTTC.

In this sample, this clone turned up once. Other nucleotide sequences from this sample produce the same CDR3. The chain is built from TRBV5-1 and TRBJ1-1, with D hard to call. This CDR3 has 13 residues. Germline assignment: CDR1 SGHRS and CDR2 YFSETQ. The V and J ends lost 0 bases and 2 bases respectively, with 5 bases between them. The chain's CDR3 is CASSLGPNTEAFF. The CDR3 bases are TGCGCCAGCAGCTTGGGACCAAACACTGAAGCTTTCTTT. Full variable domain (missing parts from reference TRBV5-1 and TRBJ1-1): KAGVTQTPRYLIKTRGQQVTLSCSPISGHRSVSWYQQTPGQGLQFLFEYFSETQRNKGNFPGRFSGRQFSNSRSEMNVSTLELGDSALYLCASSLGPNTEAFFGQGTRLTVV.

In regard to this clone: Other DNA sequences within the sample encode an identical CDR3. The genes are TRBV7-9 and TRBJ2-7; D may be TRBD1 (6 bases). The CDR3 runs 13 residues. The V end was cut by 5 bases, the J end by 3 bases, with 11 bases between. Germline V gene sequence: CDR1 SEHNR, CDR2 FQNEAQ (reference sequence). In DNA form, the CDR3 reads TGTGCCAGCAGCCTCCCAGGGGACTACGAGCAGTACTTC. It codes for CASSLPGDYEQYF.

The V and J genes are TRBV28 and TRBJ1-5; possible D gene TRBD1, 5 bases. V shed 0 bases and J shed 3 bases, with 9 bases lying between them. Germline loops: CDR1 MDHEN, CDR2 SYDVKM. CDR3 length: 15 amino acids. CDR3 amino acids: CASSLWQGNNQPQHF. As DNA, the CDR3 is TGTGCCAGCAGTTTATGGCAGGGTAACAATCAGCCCCAGCATTTT.

This chain uses TRBV28 with TRBJ2-1; D is possibly TRBD1 (5 bases). The CDR3 is made up of 14 amino acids. Trimming cost V 8 bases and J 4 bases, with 15 bases left between them. Germline V gene data show CDR1 as MDHEN and CDR2 as SYDVKM. This CDR3 reads CASWALGRYNEQFF. Here the CDR3 DNA reads TGTGCCAGCTGGGCCTTGGGGCGGTACAATGAGCAGTTCTTC.

The chain recombines TRBV10-3 with TRBJ1-1; no reliable D call. The germline V gene has CDR1 ENHRY and CDR2 SYGVKD. The CDR3 is made up of 14 amino acids. Trimming took 3 bases from V and 0 from J, leaving 8 bases between them. CDR3 region: CAISEVGMNTEAFF. DNA for the CDR3: TGTGCCATCAGTGAAGTAGGTATGAACACTGAAGCTTTCTTT.